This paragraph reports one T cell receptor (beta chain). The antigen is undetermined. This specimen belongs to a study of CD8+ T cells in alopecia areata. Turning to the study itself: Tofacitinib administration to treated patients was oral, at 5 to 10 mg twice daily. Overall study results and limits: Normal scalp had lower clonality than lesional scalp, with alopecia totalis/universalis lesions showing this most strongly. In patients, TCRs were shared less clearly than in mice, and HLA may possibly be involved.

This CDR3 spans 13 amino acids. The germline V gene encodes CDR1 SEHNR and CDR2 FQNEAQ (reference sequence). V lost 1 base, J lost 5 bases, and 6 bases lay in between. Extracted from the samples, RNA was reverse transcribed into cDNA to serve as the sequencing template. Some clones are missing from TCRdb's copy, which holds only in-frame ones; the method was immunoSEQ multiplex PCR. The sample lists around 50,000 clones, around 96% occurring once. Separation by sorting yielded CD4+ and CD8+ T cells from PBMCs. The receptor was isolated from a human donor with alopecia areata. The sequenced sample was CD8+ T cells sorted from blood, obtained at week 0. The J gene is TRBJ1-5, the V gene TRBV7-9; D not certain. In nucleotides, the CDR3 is TGTGCCAGCAGCTTAGGAAGGGATCAGCCCCAGCATTTT. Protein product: CASSLGRDQPQHF.